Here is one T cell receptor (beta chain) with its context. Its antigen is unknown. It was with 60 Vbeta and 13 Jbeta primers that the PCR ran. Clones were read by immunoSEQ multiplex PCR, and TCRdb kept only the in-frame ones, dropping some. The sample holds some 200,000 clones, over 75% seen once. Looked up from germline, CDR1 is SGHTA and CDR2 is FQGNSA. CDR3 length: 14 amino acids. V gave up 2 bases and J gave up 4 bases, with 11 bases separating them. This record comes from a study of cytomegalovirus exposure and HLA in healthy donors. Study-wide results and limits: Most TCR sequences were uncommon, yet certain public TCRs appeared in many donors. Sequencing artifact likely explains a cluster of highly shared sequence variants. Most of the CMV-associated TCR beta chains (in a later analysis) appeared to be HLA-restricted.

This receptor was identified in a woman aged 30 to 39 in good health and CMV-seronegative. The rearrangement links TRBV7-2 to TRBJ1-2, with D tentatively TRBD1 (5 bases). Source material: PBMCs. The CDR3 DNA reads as TGTGCCAGCAGCTTAAGAGGGGACTTCTATGGCTACACCTTC. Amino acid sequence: CASSLRGDFYGYTF.